The clone carrying this T cell receptor (beta chain) was seen a few times. Its target is unknown. This sample was taken from a study of CD4 T cells in relation to SARS-CoV-2 and coronaviruses. Study information: Negative control cultures got HIV-1 Nef peptides or no peptide. Crossreactive spike epitopes shared across donors were mapped to their HLA restriction.

Notes on the study in general: In roughly 61% of donors, memory CD4+ clonotypes crossrecognized SARS-CoV-2 and at least one common cold coronavirus spike. No crossreactivity against non-spike viral proteins was tested here.

Some clones are missing from TCRdb's copy, which holds only in-frame ones; the method was immunoSEQ multiplex PCR. This table holds approximately 26,000 clones, around 75% found once. Before the COVID-19 pandemic, during about 2010-2018, CD4+ T cells were taken from unexposed donors. After roughly ten days of culture, CD4+ T cells were isolated. The CDR3 covers 15 residues. Germline V gene data show CDR1 as LNHDA and CDR2 as SQIVND (reference sequence). Between the trimmed V and J ends, which lost 7 bases and 3 bases, there was a span of 16 bases. The chain employs TRBV19 and TRBJ1-3, with no clear D. Sequenced: CD4+ T cells from PBMCs, cultured in vitro. The sequence was collected from a human donor in good health. The CDR3 loop is CASIVGGGGGNTIYF. In nucleotides, the CDR3 is TGTGCCAGTATCGTGGGAGGAGGCGGTGGAAACACCATATATTTT.